This TCR beta chain was captured by sequencing in a study of response to subunit inactivated influenza vaccine. General study findings and limits: Few additional T cells are recruited per seasonal influenza vaccination, authors suggested.

MiXCR was run by TCRdb on the RT-PCR reads, yielding one entry per CDR3 protein. The data show hundreds of thousands of distinct CDR3 sequences, approximately 7.1% seen once. To note about this clonotype: The antigen is undetermined. A read error may produce the germline difference seen at one junction end.

Germline V gene data show CDR1 as SGHAT and CDR2 as FQNNGV. The CDR3 has 16 residues. This receptor was taken from a man between 50 and 75 years old who received an inactivated influenza vaccine. This material consisted of PBMCs from blood, taken roughly 24 months after vaccination. The rearrangement joins TRBV11-2 to TRBJ2-1; D possibly corresponds to TRBD2 (5 bases). CDR3 loop: CASSKKTPSGYNEQLF. The CDR3 DNA reads as TGTGCCAGCAGCAAAAAGACTCCTTCGGGGTACAATGAGCAGCTCTTC.